The 13 T cell receptor beta chains presented below share a single source sample, sequenced in a study of T-cell reconstitution after alpha-beta-depleted transplantation in children. Unique molecular identifiers were incorporated during preparation of the TCRbeta library. In TCRdb, the PCR reads were re-called with MiXCR into one record per CDR3 protein. The profile shows fewer than 25,000 distinct CDR3 sequences, 11% of them singletons. Specimen: PBMCs from the stem cell graft donor, collected from the stem cell graft. All receptors come from a human donor who donated a stem cell graft to a child with chronic granulomatous disease.

This clonotype has a count of ten or more. The rearrangement links TRBV7-9 to TRBJ2-1, with D maybe TRBD2 (6 bases). Germline V gene lookup returns CDR1 SEHNR and CDR2 FQNEAQ (reference sequence). The germline V and J ends were trimmed by 5 bases and 0 bases, with 14 bases remaining between them. The CDR3 has 16 amino acids. The DNA of the CDR3 is TGTGCCAGCAGCCCACTAGCTTCTAGCTCCTACAATGAGCAGTTCTTC. Translation: CASSPLASSSYNEQFF.

This clonotype was counted a few times. The rearrangement uses TRBV28 and TRBJ2-3, with 7 bases lining up with TRBD2. The CDR3 extends over 15 amino acids. Germline CDR1 is MDHEN and CDR2 is SYDVKM. J was trimmed by 3 bases and V by 3 bases; bases with no gene match: 6. CDR3 amino acids: CASSFPGGQTDTQYF. The CDR3 DNA reads as TGTGCCAGCAGTTTCCCGGGAGGCCAGACAGATACGCAGTATTTT.

In this sample, this clonotype turned up many times. V usage is TRBV12-3 or TRBV12-4 and J usage is TRBJ1-5; D is uncertain. The CDR3 loop spans 12 amino acids. V gave up 2 bases and J gave up 4 bases, with 3 bases separating them. In nucleotides, the CDR3 is TGTGCCAGCAGTTTACTGAATCAGCCCCAGCATTTT. This gives the protein CASSLLNQPQHF.

Ten or more counts support this clonotype. The chain has TRBV29-1 and TRBJ2-7; D not resolved. The V and J ends lost 7 bases and 4 bases respectively, with 8 bases between them. Germline values: CDR1 SQVTM, CDR2 ANQGSEA. The CDR3 spans 10 residues. The CDR3 DNA follows: TGCAGCGCCGTCGATTACGAGCAGTACTTC. It translates to CSAVDYEQYF.

This clonotype was seen many times. The V and J genes are TRBV5-1 and TRBJ1-2, with unresolved D. The length of the CDR3 is 15 residues. The germline CDR1 and CDR2 sequences are SGHRS and YFSETQ. V was clipped by 3 bases and J by 2 bases, with 14 bases between them. CDR3: CASSYYGPGNYGYTF. The CDR3 nucleotides read TGCGCCAGCAGCTATTACGGGCCTGGAAACTATGGCTACACCTTC.

This clonotype was recorded many times. The CDR3 protein is CAISSDREAYGYTF. The DNA for the CDR3 is TGTGCCATTTCATCGGACAGGGAGGCCTATGGCTACACCTTC. V is TRBV10-3 and J is TRBJ1-2; 8 bases map to TRBD1. The germline V gene has CDR1 ENHRY and CDR2 SYGVKD. The CDR3 is made up of 14 amino acids. The trim removed 9 bases at V and 4 bases at J, leaving 10 bases unmatched.

This clonotype was counted many times. The V and J genes are TRBV7-9 and TRBJ2-7; 9 nucleotides line up with TRBD1. Per the germline V gene, CDR1 is SEHNR and CDR2 is FQNEAQ (reference sequence). V was clipped by 5 bases and J by 9 bases; unmatched bases: 8. The CDR3 runs 13 residues. CDR3: CASSLRQGESQYF. The CDR3 DNA reads as TGTGCCAGCAGCCTCAGACAGGGGGAATCGCAGTACTTC. Full variable domain (missing parts from reference TRBV7-9 and TRBJ2-7): DTGVSQNPRHKITKRGQNVTFRCDPISEHNRLYWYRQTLGQGPEFLTYFQNEAQLEKSRLLSDRFSAERPKGSFSTLEIQRTEQGDSAMYLCASSLRQGESQYFGPGTRLTVT.

This clonotype occurred many times. The rearrangement links TRBV20-1 to TRBJ2-3; no clear D. CDR3 size: 12 residues. From germline, CDR1 is DFQATT and CDR2 SNEGSKA (reference sequence). The germline V and J ends were trimmed by 2 bases and 6 bases, with 9 bases remaining between them. CDR3 nucleotides: TGCAGTGCTAGAACTGGCGTGGATACGCAGTATTTT. Its translation is CSARTGVDTQYF.

This chain uses TRBV29-1 with TRBJ1-1, with 7 bases that match TRBD1. The CDR3 covers 14 residues. Germline CDR1 and CDR2: SQVTM and ANQGSEA. The V segment lost 7 bases and the J segment 6 bases; nucleotides outside the gene matches: 14. This CDR3 reads CSGEDSRDSAEAFF. The CDR3 DNA follows: TGCAGCGGAGAAGACAGCCGGGACAGCGCTGAAGCTTTCTTT.

The sample holds many counts of this clonotype. The V call is TRBV5-1, the J call TRBJ2-1; 11 bases are shared with TRBD2. Germline lookup yields CDR1 SGHRS and CDR2 YFSETQ. The CDR3 covers 16 residues. With V trimmed by 0 bases and J by 8 bases, 7 bases remained unmatched. The CDR3: CASSLELAGVIDEQFF. The DNA of the CDR3 is TGCGCCAGCAGCTTGGAACTAGCGGGAGTTATTGATGAGCAGTTCTTC.

This clonotype has ten or more counts. This may come from a read error, since a much larger clone is one base off. The chain joins TRBV20-1 to TRBJ2-4, with TRBD2 identical over 7 bases. CDR3 length equals 16 residues. From germline, CDR1 is DFQATT and CDR2 SNEGSKA (reference sequence). The chain's CDR3 is CSARDREGPGKNSQYF. The CDR3 DNA sequence: TGCAGTGCTAGAGATAGGGAGGGACCTGGGAAAAACAGTCAGTACTTC.

This clonotype was seen ten or more times. The chain uses TRBV12-5 and TRBJ2-1; D gene uncertain. With 3 bases removed from V and 8 bases from J, the gap between germline ends came to 11 bases. Germline loops: CDR1 LGHNT, CDR2 FRNRAP. This CDR3 spans 13 amino acids. CDR3 bases: TGTGCTAGTGGTTTAGGTCGGCACGATGAGCAGTTCTTC. It codes for CASGLGRHDEQFF. The variable domain in full, completed from reference TRBV12-5 and TRBJ2-1, reads DARVTQTPRHKVTEMGQEVTMRCQPILGHNTVFWYRQTMMQGLELLAYFRNRAPLDDSGMPKDRFSAEMPDATLATLKIQPSEPRDSAVYFCASGLGRHDEQFFGPGTRLTVL.

The chain is built from TRBV3-1 and TRBJ1-1, with 10 bases that match TRBD1. CDR1 is LGHDT, CDR2 YNNKEL, per germline (reference sequence). The CDR3 is 14 residues long. Trimming took 7 bases from V and 3 from J; bases not matched to a gene: 5. The CDR3 sequence: CASKGTGAYTEAFF. CDR3 DNA: TGTGCCAGCAAGGGGACAGGGGCCTACACTGAAGCTTTCTTT.